The clone carrying this T cell receptor (beta chain) was observed a handful of times. Its antigen is not identified. This entry comes from a study of blood T cells in healthy people across ages. Each sample had at least 6 million PBMCs isolated. There were at least 5 micrograms of total RNA extracted from every sample. A second PCR, run for roughly 7 to 12 cycles, used a sample-barcoded 5' primer plus a J-beta primer mix. One entry per CDR3 protein results from TCRdb running MiXCR on the 5' RACE reads. The table lists about 320,000 distinct CDR3 sequences, 25% to 30% of them singletons, with 29% in the top ten. V gave up 3 bases and J gave up 0 bases, with 11 bases separating them. The CDR3 is 14 amino acids. Germline V gives CDR1 DFQATT, CDR2 SNEGSKA (reference sequence). Study findings and constraints: TCR beta diversity tracked closely with naive T cell percentage.

V and J are TRBV20-1 and TRBJ1-2; possibly TRBD1 for D (5 bases). Sequencing input: blood. The source is a woman aged 70-85 years in good health. As DNA, the CDR3 is TGCAGTGCTAGTAGGGACGTAACTAACTATGGCTACACCTTC. Translated: CSASRDVTNYGYTF.